The T cell receptor beta chain described here comes from a study of blood T cell repertoires in COVID-19. About the research overall: The study drew acute and convalescent COVID-19 samples from the United States, Italy and Spain. Nucleic acid was either cDNA or gDNA, and it came from T cells, B-cell-depleted T cells, or PBMCs.

Data came from immunoSEQ multiplex PCR; TCRdb stores just in-frame clones and leaves some out. Among roughly 140,000 clones listed, 80% to 90% were seen once. This clone was observed a single time. The CDR3 totals 13 residues. V lost 3 bases and J lost 5, with 10 bases in between. CDR1 SGHNT and CDR2 YENEEA come from the germline V gene. This chain joins TRBV11-3 and TRBJ1-1, with no clear D. The specimen was peripheral blood. The source of this sequence is a woman aged 55-70 years with active COVID-19. The CDR3 nucleotides are TGTGCCAGCAGCTTGGGAGGGAGGACTGAAGCTTTCTTT. Residues: CASSLGGRTEAFF.